The next 20 T cell receptor beta chains were all read from a single sample in a study of CD4 T cells in relation to SARS-CoV-2 and coronaviruses. Their specific antigens are unknown. Repertoires were generated with immunoSEQ multiplex PCR, while TCRdb's copy carries only in-frame clones and drops some. The sample lists about 11,000 clones, 70% to 80% occurring once. The unexposed donors gave CD4+ T cells in about 2011-2018, prior to COVID-19. After 10 to 11 days of culture, CD4+ T cells were isolated. The sequencing sample was made of CD4+ T cells from PBMCs, cultured in vitro. These receptors were taken from a human donor in good health.

The chain uses TRBV5-1 and TRBJ2-3; D possibly corresponds to TRBD2 (6 bases). CDR3 length: 17 amino acids. Between the trimmed V and J ends, which lost 0 bases and 3 bases, there was a span of 17 bases. CDR1 and CDR2 from the germline V gene are SGHRS and YFSETQ. The CDR3 protein is CASSLVGSAGRTDTQYF. The CDR3 bases are TGCGCCAGCAGCTTGGTCGGTAGTGCAGGGAGGACAGATACGCAGTATTTT.

This clone was observed a few times. The rearrangement joins TRBV18 to TRBJ2-7, with TRBD2 identical over 7 bases. The CDR3 is 14 amino acids. CDR1 and CDR2 (germline): KGHSH, LQKENI. The trim removed 2 bases at V and 7 bases at J, leaving 8 bases unmatched. The CDR3 spells CASSPEGTIGEQYF. The CDR3 region has the DNA TGTGCCAGCTCACCAGAAGGGACTATAGGGGAGCAGTACTTC.

V is TRBV29-1 and J is TRBJ2-3; D is uncertain. The germline V and J ends were trimmed by 7 bases and 2 bases, with 13 bases remaining between them. Germline V lookup: CDR1 SQVTM, CDR2 ANQGSEA. This CDR3 comprises 13 residues. The CDR3 DNA follows: TGCAGCGCCCGCGGTACAACCACAGATACGCAGTATTTT. Its translation is CSARGTTTDTQYF.

The chain combines TRBV6-2 or TRBV6-3 with TRBJ2-5; 9 nucleotides line up with TRBD2. V lost 5 bases to trimming and J lost 5 bases; unmatched junction nucleotides: 0. The CDR3 runs to 12 residues. CDR1 and CDR2 (germline): MNHEY, SVGEGT. CDR3 coding DNA: TGTGCCAGCAGTACTAGCGGGGAGACCCAGTACTTC. Amino acid sequence: CASSTSGETQYF.

The chain joins TRBV6-5 to TRBJ2-3; possibly TRBD2 for D (5 bases). The CDR3 contains 13 residues. V lost 6 bases to trimming and J lost 3 bases, with 10 bases between them. Germline V gene data show CDR1 as MNHEY and CDR2 as SVGAGI. CDR3 protein: CASSKSGTDTQYF. For the CDR3, the DNA is TGTGCCAGCAGCAAGTCGGGGACAGATACGCAGTATTTT.

The V call is TRBV7-8, the J call TRBJ2-5; maybe TRBD2 (5 bases). Trimming left V 0 bases short and J 5 bases short, with 13 bases between. The CDR3 length is 15 residues. Per the germline V gene, CDR1 is SGHVS and CDR2 is FQNEAQ. CDR3 amino acids: CASSLAEAQMETQYF. DNA for the CDR3: TGTGCCAGCAGCTTAGCGGAGGCACAGATGGAGACCCAGTACTTC.

J is TRBJ1-1 and V is TRBV5-1, with D possibly matching TRBD1 (5 bases). The CDR3 runs to 15 residues. In germline, CDR1 is SGHRS, CDR2 YFSETQ. The germline V and J ends were trimmed by 0 bases and 6 bases, with 15 bases remaining between them. The CDR3 protein is CASSLEGRAEAEAFF. For the CDR3, the DNA is TGCGCCAGCAGCTTGGAGGGCAGGGCGGAGGCTGAAGCTTTCTTT.

The gene calls are TRBV6-5 and TRBJ1-6, with no clear D. Trimming stripped 9 bases from V and 0 bases from J, with 12 bases between. The CDR3 has 15 amino acids. The V gene's germline CDR1 is MNHEY and CDR2 SVGAGI. In DNA, the CDR3 is TGTGCCAGTAAAGCGGCAAGCTCCTATAATTCACCCCTCCACTTT. Protein sequence: CASKAASSYNSPLHF.

The V and J genes are TRBV7-2 and TRBJ1-1, with unresolved D. Trimming shortened V by 2 bases and J by 2 bases, and 9 bases separated the two germline ends. From germline, CDR1 is SGHTA and CDR2 FQGNSA. The CDR3 has 14 amino acids. As DNA, the CDR3 is TGTGCCAGCAGCTTAATCGGATCCAACACTGAAGCTTTCTTT. This encodes CASSLIGSNTEAFF.

The rearrangement uses TRBV7-9 and TRBJ2-1, with 7 positions matching TRBD2. Unmatched junction bases numbered 4, after V lost 5 bases and J lost 12 bases. The CDR3 contains 11 residues. The germline V gene has CDR1 SEHNR and CDR2 FQNEAQ (reference sequence). CDR3 sequence: CASSTPGGQFF. The CDR3 DNA reads as TGTGCCAGCAGCACCCCGGGGGGGCAGTTCTTC.

J is TRBJ2-2 and V is TRBV19; D possibly corresponds to TRBD2 (5 bases). V was cut by 5 bases and J by 3 bases, with 13 bases left in between. CDR1 and CDR2 from the germline V gene are LNHDA and SQIVND (reference sequence). The CDR3 is 15 residues long. The CDR3 sequence: CASSRRGADTGELFF. The CDR3 region has the DNA TGTGCCAGTAGTCGTCGGGGAGCGGACACCGGGGAGCTGTTTTTT. The variable domain in full, completed from reference TRBV19 and TRBJ2-2, reads DGGITQSPKYLFRKEGQNVTLSCEQNLNHDAMYWYRQDPGQGLRLIYYSQIVNDFQKGDIAEGYSVSREKKESFPLTVTSAQKNPTAFYLCASSRRGADTGELFFGEGSRLTVL.

The V and J genes are TRBV5-1 and TRBJ2-1; the D gene is possibly TRBD1 (6 bases). This CDR3 region has 14 residues. CDR1 is SGHRS and CDR2 is YFSETQ in the germline V gene. Trimming left V 1 base short and J 6 bases short, with 11 bases between. The CDR3 is CASSLRWDINEQFF. CDR3 DNA sequence: TGCGCCAGCAGCTTGAGGTGGGACATCAATGAGCAGTTCTTC.

This chain joins TRBV5-1 and TRBJ2-3; D is undetermined. The CDR3 length is 14 residues. CDR1 is SGHRS, CDR2 YFSETQ, per germline. V lost 0 bases and J 6 bases, leaving 11 bases between the germline ends. CDR3 sequence (DNA): TGCGCCAGCAGCTTGGACAATCTAGGGGATACGCAGTATTTT. Translation: CASSLDNLGDTQYF.

The chain couples TRBV2 to TRBJ1-4, with D possibly TRBD1 on 6 matching bases. The CDR3 has 14 residues. Trimming shortened V by 7 bases and J by 5 bases, and 14 bases separated the two germline ends. CDR1 and CDR2 (germline): SNHLY, FYNNEI. The CDR3 loop reads CASTPGAANEKLFF. The DNA for the CDR3 is TGTGCCAGCACCCCGGGGGCGGCGAATGAAAAACTGTTTTTT.

The chain combines TRBV30 with TRBJ2-5; 11 bases line up with TRBD2. Trimming removed 1 base from V and 5 bases from J; junction bases left unmatched: 6. This CDR3 contains 15 residues. Germline CDR1 is GTSNPN and CDR2 is SVGIG (reference sequence). CDR3 bases: TGTGCCTGGAGTGAAGGGACTAGCGGTTCGGAGACCCAGTACTTC. Its translation is CAWSEGTSGSETQYF.

The chain couples TRBV11-3 to TRBJ2-3; no firm D call. Looked up from germline, CDR1 is SGHNT and CDR2 is YENEEA. The CDR3 is 11 residues long. Trimming took off 4 bases at V and 5 bases at J, with 4 bases between the two ends. CDR3 sequence: CASSSGDTQYF. The CDR3, as DNA: TGTGCCAGCAGCTCTGGAGATACGCAGTATTTT.

This clone was detected only once. This CDR3 reads CASRLGERRMSTDTQYF. CDR3 in DNA: TGTGCAAGTCGCTTAGGCGAGCGGAGGATGAGCACAGATACGCAGTATTTT. The chain couples TRBV12-2 to TRBJ2-3; TRBD2 reflects the table's D call only, with no check against the DNA. TRBV12-2 is a recognized pseudogene. The CDR3 length is 17 residues.

The gene calls are TRBV7-3 and TRBJ2-7, with 7 bases lining up with TRBD1. Trimming cost V 1 base and J 3 bases; bases outside gene matches: 6. Germline V gene sequence: CDR1 SGHTA, CDR2 FQGTGA. This CDR3 comprises 15 residues. The CDR3 loop is CASSLRSGQNYEQYF. The CDR3 coding sequence is TGTGCCAGCAGCTTAAGGTCGGGACAGAACTACGAGCAGTACTTC.

Comment on this clone: Different DNA sequences within this sample yield the same CDR3. CDR3 region: CASSVDGGGDGYTF. CDR3 in DNA: TGTGCCAGCAGCGTAGACGGCGGAGGCGATGGCTACACCTTC. The chain recombines TRBV9 with TRBJ1-2; the D is unclear. The CDR3 has 14 amino acids. Germline V lookup: CDR1 SGDLS, CDR2 YYNGEE. The V and J ends lost 0 bases and 6 bases respectively, with 12 bases between them.

This clone showed up just once. The chain employs TRBV18 and TRBJ2-6, with D maybe TRBD2 (7 bases). There are 18 residues in the CDR3. Per germline, CDR1 KGHSH and CDR2 LQKENI. V was cut by 3 bases and J by 0 bases, with 15 bases left in between. The CDR3 DNA is TGTGCCAGCTCACCCCTACGGGGGGCCCACTCTGGGGCCAACGTCCTGACTTTC. This translates into CASSPLRGAHSGANVLTF. The full variable domain, with the rest looked up from reference TRBV18 and TRBJ2-6, is NAGVMQNPRHLVRRRGQEARLRCSPMKGHSHVYWYRQLPEEGLKFMVYLQKENIIDESGMPKERFSAEFPKEGPSILRIQQVVRGDSAAYFCASSPLRGAHSGANVLTFGAGSRLTVL.